The text below deals with one T cell receptor beta chain. Antigen unknown. Some clones are missing from TCRdb's copy, which holds only in-frame ones; the method was immunoSEQ multiplex PCR. The table has 250,000 to 400,000 clones, roughly 90% seen once; the top ten hold roughly 0.96%. This entry belongs to a study of cytomegalovirus exposure and HLA in healthy donors. Study-level points and caveats: TCR sequences were mostly rare, though some public TCRs occurred in many donors. The authors confirmed in vitro that three CMV-associated chains were specific for CMV antigens. The authors enumerated some 160 TCR beta chains as linked to cytomegalovirus.

Unmatched junction bases numbered 7, after V lost 5 bases and J lost 0 bases. This CDR3 is 16 amino acids long. Germline V CDR1 and CDR2: SGHNT, YENEEA. This receptor was identified in a man aged 30 to 39 in good health and CMV-seronegative. V gene TRBV11-3 combines with J gene TRBJ1-3; 7 bases fit TRBD1. The specimen was PBMCs. Here the CDR3 reads CASSPGTARSGNTIYF. The CDR3 bases are TGTGCCAGCAGCCCGGGGACAGCCCGCTCTGGAAACACCATATATTTT.